This T cell receptor (beta chain) is drawn from a study of metastatic and nonmetastatic thyroid tumors. Study information: Repertoires were compared across blood and tumor or nodule tissue from malignant and benign thyroid patients. General study points: Relative to benign nodules, malignant thyroid tumors were reportedly characterized by significantly elevated TCR beta diversity in blood and tumor.

This CDR3 region has 15 residues. Germline CDR1 SEHNR, CDR2 FQNEAQ (reference sequence). Trimming cost V 3 bases and J 7 bases, with 16 bases left between them. At least ten counts were recorded for this clone. Its antigen is still unknown. Per the original methods: Between-group CDR3 differences, defined by clinicopathological status, yielded a distant-metastasis classifier for papillary thyroid cancer. TCRdb re-called the PCR reads with MiXCR. The V and J calls and clone size are TCRdb's, not the authors'. The data hold some 30,000 clones, with approximately 7.4% observed a single time. Patients had received no treatment of any kind before thyroid surgery.

The sequencing sample was made of blood. This receptor was taken from a female donor with papillary thyroid cancer or a benign thyroid nodule (not recorded which). Some clones in this sample may be carry-over from other donors' samples. The V call is TRBV7-9, the J call TRBJ2-1; possibly TRBD2 for D (7 bases). The DNA for the CDR3 is TGTGCCAGCAGCTTGGGTGGGGGGGCCTTGAATGAGCAGTTCTTC. This gives the protein CASSLGGGALNEQFF.